This T cell receptor (beta chain) comes out of a study of blood T cell repertoires in COVID-19. About the study: Sites in the United States, Italy and Spain provided acute and convalescent COVID-19 samples.

Produced via immunoSEQ multiplex PCR; TCRdb's table is partial and in-frame only. The sample holds some 430,000 clones; about nine tenths are singletons and the top ten take about 0.6%. Germline CDR1 and CDR2: SEHNR and FQNEAQ (reference sequence). The CDR3 contains 12 residues. V shed 5 bases, J shed 11 bases, and the junction held 7 bases outside the gene matches. The V call is TRBV7-9, the J call TRBJ1-1; 8 nucleotides align to TRBD1. The sequence derives from a man younger than 35 who had recovered from COVID-19. Sequenced sample: PBMCs or T cells enriched from blood (not recorded which). The CDR3 here is CASSPRTGNAFF. Written as DNA, the CDR3 is TGTGCCAGCAGCCCGCGGACAGGGAATGCTTTCTTT.